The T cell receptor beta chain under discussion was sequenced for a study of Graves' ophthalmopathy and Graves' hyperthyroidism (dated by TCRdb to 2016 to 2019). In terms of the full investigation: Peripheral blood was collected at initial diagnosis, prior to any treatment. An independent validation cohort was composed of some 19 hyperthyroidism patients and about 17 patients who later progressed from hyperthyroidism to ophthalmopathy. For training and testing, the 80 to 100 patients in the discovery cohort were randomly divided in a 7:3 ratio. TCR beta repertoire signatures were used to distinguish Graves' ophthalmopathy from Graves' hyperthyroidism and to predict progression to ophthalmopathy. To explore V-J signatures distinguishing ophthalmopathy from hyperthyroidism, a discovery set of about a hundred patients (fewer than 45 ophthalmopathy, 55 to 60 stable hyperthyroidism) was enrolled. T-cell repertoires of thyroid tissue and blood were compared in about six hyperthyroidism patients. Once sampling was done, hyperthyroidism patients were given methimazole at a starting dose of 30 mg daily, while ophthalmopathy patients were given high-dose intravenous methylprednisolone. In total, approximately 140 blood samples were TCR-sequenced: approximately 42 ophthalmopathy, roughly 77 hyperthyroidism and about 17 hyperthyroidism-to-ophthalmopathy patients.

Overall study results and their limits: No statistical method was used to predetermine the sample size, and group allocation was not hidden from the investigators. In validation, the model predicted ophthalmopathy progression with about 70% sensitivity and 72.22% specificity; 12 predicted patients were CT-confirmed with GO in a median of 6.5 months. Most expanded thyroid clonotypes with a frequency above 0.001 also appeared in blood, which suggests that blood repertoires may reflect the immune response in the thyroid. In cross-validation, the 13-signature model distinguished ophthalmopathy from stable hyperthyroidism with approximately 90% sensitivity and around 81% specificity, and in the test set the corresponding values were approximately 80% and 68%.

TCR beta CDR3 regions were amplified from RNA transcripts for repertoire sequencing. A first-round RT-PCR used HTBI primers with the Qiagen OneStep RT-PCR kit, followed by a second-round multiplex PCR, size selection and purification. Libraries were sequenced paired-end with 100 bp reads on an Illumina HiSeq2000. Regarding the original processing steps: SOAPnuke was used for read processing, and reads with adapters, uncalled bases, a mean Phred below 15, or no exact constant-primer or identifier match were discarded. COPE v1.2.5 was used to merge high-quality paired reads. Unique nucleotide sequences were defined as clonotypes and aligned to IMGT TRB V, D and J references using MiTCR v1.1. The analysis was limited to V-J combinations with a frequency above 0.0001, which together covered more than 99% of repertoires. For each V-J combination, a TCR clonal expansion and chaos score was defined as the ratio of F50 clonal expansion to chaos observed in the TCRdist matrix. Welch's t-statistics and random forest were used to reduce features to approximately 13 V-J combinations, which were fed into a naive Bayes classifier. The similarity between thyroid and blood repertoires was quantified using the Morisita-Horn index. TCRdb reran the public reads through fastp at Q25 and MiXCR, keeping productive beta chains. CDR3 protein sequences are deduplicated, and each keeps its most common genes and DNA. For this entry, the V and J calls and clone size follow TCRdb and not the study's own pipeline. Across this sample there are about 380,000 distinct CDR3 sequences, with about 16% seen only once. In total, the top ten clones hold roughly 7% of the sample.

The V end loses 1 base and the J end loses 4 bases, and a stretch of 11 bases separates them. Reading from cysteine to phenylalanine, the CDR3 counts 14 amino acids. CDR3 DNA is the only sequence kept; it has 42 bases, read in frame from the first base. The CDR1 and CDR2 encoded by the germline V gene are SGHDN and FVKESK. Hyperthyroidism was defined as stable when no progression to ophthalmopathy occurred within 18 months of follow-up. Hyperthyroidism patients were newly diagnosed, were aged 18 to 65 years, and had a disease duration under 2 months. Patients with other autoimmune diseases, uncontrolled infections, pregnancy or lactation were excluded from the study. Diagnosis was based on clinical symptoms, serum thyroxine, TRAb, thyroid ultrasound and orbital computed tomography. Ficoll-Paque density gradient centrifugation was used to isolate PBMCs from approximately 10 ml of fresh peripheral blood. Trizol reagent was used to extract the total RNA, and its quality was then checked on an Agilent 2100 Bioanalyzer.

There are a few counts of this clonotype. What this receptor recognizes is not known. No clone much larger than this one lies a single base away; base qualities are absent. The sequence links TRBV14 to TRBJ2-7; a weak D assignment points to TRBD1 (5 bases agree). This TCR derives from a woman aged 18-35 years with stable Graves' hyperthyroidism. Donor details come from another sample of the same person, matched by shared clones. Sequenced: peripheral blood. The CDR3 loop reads CASSQVMGRYEQYF. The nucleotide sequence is TGTGCCAGCAGCCAAGTAATGGGGCGGTACGAGCAGTACTTC. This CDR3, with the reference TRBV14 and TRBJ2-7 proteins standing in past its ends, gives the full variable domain EAGVTQFPSHSVIEKGQTVTLRCDPISGHDNLYWYRRVMGKEIKFLLHFVKESKQDESGMPNNRFLAERTGGTYSTLKVQPAELEDSGVYFCASSQVMGRYEQYFGPGTRLTVT.